The 8 T cell receptor beta chains listed next were all sequenced from one sample in a study of T cells in Graves' hyperthyroidism and ophthalmopathy. Amplification of TCR beta CDR3 regions used RNA as the template. HTBI primers were employed in a first-round RT-PCR of the TCR CDR3. TCRdb used MiXCR to reprocess the multiplex PCR reads, holding one entry per CDR3 protein. There are 350,000 or so distinct CDR3 sequences in the sample; roughly 20% occur only once, and roughly 16% lies in the top ten. The source material was blood. The receptors stem from a woman in her 40s with Graves' ophthalmopathy.

This clonotype was counted ten times or more. The chain is built from TRBV6-6 and TRBJ2-4; D unresolved. The CDR3 has 15 residues. CDR1 is MNHNY, CDR2 SVGAGI, per germline (reference sequence). V dropped 4 bases and J dropped 0 bases, with 10 bases sitting between them. CDR3 bases: TGTGCCAGCAGTTTAGAAGGGCAAGCCAAAAACATTCAGTACTTC. It translates to CASSLEGQAKNIQYF.

This clonotype showed up many times. A much larger clone lies one base from this, so it may be a read error. The chain couples TRBV6-1 to TRBJ1-2; D is undetermined. The CDR3 covers 16 residues. CDR1 is MNHNS and CDR2 is SASEGT in the germline V gene. Deletions cut 3 bases from V and 0 bases from J, with 14 bases between. The CDR3 region has the DNA TGTGCCAGCAGTGAGGAGACACTGATAACTAACTATGGCTACACCTTC. Residues: CASSEETLITNYGYTF.

This clonotype was detected many times. The V call is TRBV4-3, the J call TRBJ2-2; no clear D gene. CDR1 and CDR2 (germline): LGHNA, YSLEER. This CDR3 is 14 amino acids long. V shed 2 bases and J shed 0 bases, with 4 bases lying between them. Written as DNA, the CDR3 is TGCGCCAGCAGCCAAAACTCGAACACCGGGGAGCTGTTTTTT. Translated, it gives CASSQNSNTGELFF.

The chain combines TRBV12-3 or TRBV12-4 with TRBJ1-1, with D perhaps matching TRBD1 (5 bases). The CDR3 is 13 residues long. V was pared by 5 bases and J by 6 bases, with 13 bases between. This CDR3 is CASSGLRGAEAFF. The CDR3 DNA sequence: TGTGCCAGCAGTGGGCTGAGGGGCGCTGAAGCTTTCTTT.

This clonotype showed up many times. V usage is TRBV28 and J usage is TRBJ1-2; D is ambiguous. The CDR3 is made up of 17 amino acids. V lost 3 bases and J lost 0, with 17 bases in between. Germline-derived CDR1 and CDR2 are MDHEN and SYDVKM. The CDR3 DNA reads as TGTGCCAGCAGTTTTTCACTCATAAGCTCTGCTAACTATGGCTACACCTTC. It specifies CASSFSLISSANYGYTF.

The J gene is TRBJ2-7, the V gene TRBV6-5; 7 bases align to TRBD2. V lost 4 bases to trimming and J lost 1 base; unmatched junction nucleotides: 7. CDR3 length: 15 residues. Germline CDR1 reads MNHEY; CDR2 reads SVGAGI. CDR3 coding DNA: TGTGCCAGCAGTTTGGGGAGGGAATTGTCCTACGAGCAGTACTTC. Residues: CASSLGRELSYEQYF.

At least ten counts were recorded for this clonotype. The rearrangement joins TRBV29-1 to TRBJ1-3; D ambiguous. With 7 bases removed from V and 3 bases from J, the gap between germline ends came to 13 bases. The V gene's germline CDR1 is SQVTM and CDR2 ANQGSEA. The CDR3 length is 13 residues. This CDR3 is CSASQNVGNTIYF. CDR3 in DNA: TGCAGCGCGTCCCAGAACGTTGGAAACACCATATATTTT.

The chain is built from TRBV11-1 and TRBJ2-5; D gene unclear. The CDR3 spans 18 residues. V was shortened by 3 bases and J by 2 bases, with 22 bases between the two germline ends. Germline V CDR1 and CDR2: SGHAT, FQDESV (reference sequence). The CDR3 loop is CASSLSNREMGRQETQYF. CDR3 nucleotide sequence: TGTGCCAGCAGCTTGTCTAATAGGGAAATGGGAAGGCAAGAGACCCAGTACTTC. Using reference TRBV11-1 and TRBJ2-5 for the parts outside the CDR3, the full variable domain is EAEVAQSPRYKITEKSQAVAFWCDPISGHATLYWYRQILGQGPELLVQFQDESVVDDSQLPKDRFSAERLKGVDSTLKIQPAELGDSAMYLCASSLSNREMGRQETQYFGPGTRLLVL.